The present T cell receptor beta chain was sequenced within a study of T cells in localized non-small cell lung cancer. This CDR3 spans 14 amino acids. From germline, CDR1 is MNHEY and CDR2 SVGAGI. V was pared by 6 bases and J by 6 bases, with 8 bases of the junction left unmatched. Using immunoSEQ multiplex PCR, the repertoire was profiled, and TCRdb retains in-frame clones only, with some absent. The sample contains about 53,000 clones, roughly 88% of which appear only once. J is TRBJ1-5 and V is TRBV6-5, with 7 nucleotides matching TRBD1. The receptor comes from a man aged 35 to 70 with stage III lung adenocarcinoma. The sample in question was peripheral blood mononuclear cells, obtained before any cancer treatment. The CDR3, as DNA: TGTGCCAGCAGGCCTACAGGGGATGGTCAGCCCCAGCATTTT. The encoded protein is CASRPTGDGQPQHF.